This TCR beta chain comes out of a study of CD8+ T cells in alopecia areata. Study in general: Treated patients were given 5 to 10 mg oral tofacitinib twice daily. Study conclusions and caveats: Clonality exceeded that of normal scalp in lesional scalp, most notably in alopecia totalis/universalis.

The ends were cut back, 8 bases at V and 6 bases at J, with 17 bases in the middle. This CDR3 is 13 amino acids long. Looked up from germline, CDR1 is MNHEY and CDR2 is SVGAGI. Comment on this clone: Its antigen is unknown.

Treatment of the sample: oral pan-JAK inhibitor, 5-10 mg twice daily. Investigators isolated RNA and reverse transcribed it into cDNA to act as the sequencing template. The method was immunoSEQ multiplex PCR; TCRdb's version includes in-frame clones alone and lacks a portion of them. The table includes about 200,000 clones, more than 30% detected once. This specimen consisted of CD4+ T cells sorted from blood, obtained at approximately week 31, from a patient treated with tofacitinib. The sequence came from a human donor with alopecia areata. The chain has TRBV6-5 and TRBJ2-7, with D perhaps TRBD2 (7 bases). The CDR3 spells CASVGGAPIEQYF. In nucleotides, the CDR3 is TGTGCCAGCGTTGGGGGGGCGCCAATCGAGCAGTACTTC.